This T cell receptor beta chain was retrieved from a study of CD8+ T cells in alopecia areata. The study, taken as a whole, reports: Among the top 100, expanded CD8+ clones, as well as scalp clonality, were significantly decreased by tofacitinib.

Trimming left V 4 bases short and J 4 bases short, with 16 bases between. The germline V gene has CDR1 SEHNR and CDR2 FQNEAQ (reference sequence). The CDR3 is 15 residues long. The sample's treatment: oral pan-JAK inhibitor, 5-10 mg twice daily. About this clone itself: The antigen is undetermined.

TCR sequencing used cDNA made by reverse transcription of extracted RNA. Only in-frame clones appear in the TCRdb table, and some are missing; sequencing was by immunoSEQ multiplex PCR. The sample includes around 270,000 clones, roughly 50% seen only once; the top ten take around 1.7%. This clonotype originated in a human donor with alopecia areata. The chain links TRBV7-9 to TRBJ2-5, with a tentative D call TRBD1 (6 bases). This specimen consisted of CD4+ T cells sorted from blood, obtained at week 24, from a patient treated with tofacitinib. The CDR3 sequence is CASSWLQGFRETQYF. The CDR3 bases are TGTGCCAGCAGCTGGTTACAGGGTTTCCGAGAGACCCAGTACTTC.